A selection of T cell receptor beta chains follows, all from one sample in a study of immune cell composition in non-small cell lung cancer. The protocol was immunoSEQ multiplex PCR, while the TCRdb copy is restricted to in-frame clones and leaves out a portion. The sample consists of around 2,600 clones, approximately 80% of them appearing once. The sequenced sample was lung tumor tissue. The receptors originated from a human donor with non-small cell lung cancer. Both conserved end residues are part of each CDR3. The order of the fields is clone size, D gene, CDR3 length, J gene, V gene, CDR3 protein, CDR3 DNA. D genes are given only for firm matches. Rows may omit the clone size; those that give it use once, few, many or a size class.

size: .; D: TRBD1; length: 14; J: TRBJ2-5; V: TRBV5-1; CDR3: CASRLDRAVETQYF; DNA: TGCGCCAGCAGATTGGACAGGGCAGTGGAGACCCAGTACTTC
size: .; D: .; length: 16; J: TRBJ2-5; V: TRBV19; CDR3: CASSIGVDSGVETQYF; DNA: TGTGCCAGTAGTATAGGGGTGGACAGCGGGGTCGAGACCCAGTACTTC
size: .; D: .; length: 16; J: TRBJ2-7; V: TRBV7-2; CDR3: CASSPYFDAGHGEQYF; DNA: TGTGCCAGCAGCCCTTATTTTGATGCGGGGCATGGCGAGCAGTACTTC
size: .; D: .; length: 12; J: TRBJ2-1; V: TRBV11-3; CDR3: CASSPGENEQFF; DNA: TGTGCCAGCAGCCCAGGGGAGAATGAGCAGTTCTTC
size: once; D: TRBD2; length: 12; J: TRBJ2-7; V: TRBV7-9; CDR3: CASSPGGYEQYF; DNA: TGTGCCAGCAGCCCCGGGGGGTACGAGCAGTACTTC
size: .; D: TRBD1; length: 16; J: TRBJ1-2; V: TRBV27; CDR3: CASSQTSGQGIYGYTF; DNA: TGTGCCAGCAGTCAAACCTCCGGACAGGGAATCTATGGCTACACCTTC
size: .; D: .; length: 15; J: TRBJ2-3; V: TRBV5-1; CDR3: CASTLPGGPGDTQYF; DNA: TGCGCCAGCACCCTCCCGGGGGGCCCCGGGGATACGCAGTATTTT
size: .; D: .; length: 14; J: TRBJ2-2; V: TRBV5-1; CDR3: CASSLWATTGELFF; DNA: TGCGCCAGCAGCTTATGGGCCACAACCGGGGAGCTGTTTTTT
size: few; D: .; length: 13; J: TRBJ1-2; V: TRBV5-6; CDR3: CASSLGHWDGYTF; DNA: TGTGCCAGCAGCTTGGGACACTGGGATGGCTACACCTTC
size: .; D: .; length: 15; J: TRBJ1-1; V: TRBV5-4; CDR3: CASGPSQGLNTEAFF; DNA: TGTGCCAGCGGCCCTTCACAGGGCCTGAACACTGAAGCTTTCTTT
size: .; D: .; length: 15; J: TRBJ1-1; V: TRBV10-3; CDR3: CAISEGAGRDTEAFF; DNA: TGTGCCATCAGTGAAGGGGCAGGGAGGGACACTGAAGCTTTCTTT
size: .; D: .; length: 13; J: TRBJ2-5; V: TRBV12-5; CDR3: CASGLGQGETQYF; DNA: TGTGCTAGTGGTTTGGGGCAGGGAGAGACCCAGTACTTC
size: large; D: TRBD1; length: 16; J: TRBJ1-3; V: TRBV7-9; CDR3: CASSFWTGLSGNTIYF; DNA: TGTGCCAGCAGCTTTTGGACAGGCCTCTCTGGAAACACCATATATTTT
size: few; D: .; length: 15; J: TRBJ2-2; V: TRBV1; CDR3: CTSSQERGGTGELFF; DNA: TGCACCAGCAGCCAAGAGCGGGGGGGCACCGGGGAGCTGTTTTTT
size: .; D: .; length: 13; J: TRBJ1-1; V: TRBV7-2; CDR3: CASTYNERLEAFF; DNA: TGTGCCAGCACCTACAACGAGCGTCTTGAAGCTTTCTTT
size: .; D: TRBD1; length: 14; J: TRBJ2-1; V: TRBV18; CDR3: CASSPNGQGYEQFF; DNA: TGTGCCAGCTCACCGAACGGACAGGGATATGAGCAGTTCTTC
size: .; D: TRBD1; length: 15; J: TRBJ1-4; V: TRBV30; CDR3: CAWSVRGRGPEKLFF; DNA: TGTGCCTGGAGTGTCCGAGGCAGGGGGCCTGAAAAACTGTTTTTT
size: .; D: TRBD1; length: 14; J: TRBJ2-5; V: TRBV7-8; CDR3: CASSSNRGQETQYF; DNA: TGTGCCAGCAGCAGCAACAGGGGCCAAGAGACCCAGTACTTC
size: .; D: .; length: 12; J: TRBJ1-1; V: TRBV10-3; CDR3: CAISESADRAFF; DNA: TGTGCCATCAGTGAGTCGGCAGACAGGGCTTTCTTT
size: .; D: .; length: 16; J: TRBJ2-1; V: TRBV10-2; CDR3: CASRGAWTVGSRGQFF; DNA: TGCGCCAGCCGGGGTGCGTGGACAGTTGGGAGCAGGGGGCAGTTCTTC
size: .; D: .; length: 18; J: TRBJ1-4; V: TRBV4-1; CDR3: CASSQDGGFSDRPEKLFF; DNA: TGCGCCAGCAGCCAAGACGGGGGGTTTTCCGATAGGCCCGAAAAACTGTTTTTT
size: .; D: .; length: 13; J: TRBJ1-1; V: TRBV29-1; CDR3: CSAHATANTEAFF; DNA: TGCAGCGCCCACGCGACAGCCAACACTGAAGCTTTCTTT
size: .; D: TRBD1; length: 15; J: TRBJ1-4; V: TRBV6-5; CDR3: CATRGVDRGREKLFF; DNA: TGTGCCACCAGGGGGGTGGACAGGGGGCGTGAAAAACTGTTTTTT
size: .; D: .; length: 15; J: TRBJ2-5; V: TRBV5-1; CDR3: CASSQNGQSKETQYF; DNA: TGCGCCAGCAGCCAGAATGGACAGTCTAAAGAGACCCAGTACTTC
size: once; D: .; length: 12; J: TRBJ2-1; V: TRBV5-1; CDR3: CASGGGGDEQFF; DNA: TGCGCCAGCGGTGGGGGAGGCGATGAGCAGTTCTTC
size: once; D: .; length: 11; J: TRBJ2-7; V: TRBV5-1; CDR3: CASKEGAEQYF; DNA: TGCGCCAGCAAGGAGGGGGCCGAGCAGTACTTC
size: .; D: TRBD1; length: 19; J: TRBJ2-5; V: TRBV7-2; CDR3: CASSEDWSNDRGPKETQYF; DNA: TGTGCCAGCAGCGAAGACTGGTCCAACGACAGGGGGCCAAAAGAGACCCAGTACTTC
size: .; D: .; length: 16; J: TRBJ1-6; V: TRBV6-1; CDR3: CASSEAVTDHNSPLHF; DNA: TGTGCCAGCAGTGAAGCCGTTACAGACCATAATTCACCCCTCCACTTT
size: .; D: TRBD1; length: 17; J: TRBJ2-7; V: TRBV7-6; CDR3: CASSSLVGTGQGGEQYF; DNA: TGTGCCAGCAGCTCGTTGGTAGGCACGGGACAGGGTGGAGAGCAGTACTTC